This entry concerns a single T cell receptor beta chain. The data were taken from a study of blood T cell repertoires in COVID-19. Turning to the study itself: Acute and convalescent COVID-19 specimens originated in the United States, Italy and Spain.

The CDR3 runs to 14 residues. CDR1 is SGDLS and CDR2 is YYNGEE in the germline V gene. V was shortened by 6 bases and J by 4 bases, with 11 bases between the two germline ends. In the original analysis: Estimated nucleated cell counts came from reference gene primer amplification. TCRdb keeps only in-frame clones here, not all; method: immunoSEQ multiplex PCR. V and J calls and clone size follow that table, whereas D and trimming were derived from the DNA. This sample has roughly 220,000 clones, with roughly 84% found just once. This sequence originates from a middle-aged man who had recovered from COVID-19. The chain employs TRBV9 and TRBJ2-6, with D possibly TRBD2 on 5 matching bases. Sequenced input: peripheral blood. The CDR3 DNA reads TGTGCCAGCAAAACGGGAACCGGGGCCAACGTCCTGACTTTC. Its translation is CASKTGTGANVLTF. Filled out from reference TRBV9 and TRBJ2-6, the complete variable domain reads DSGVTQTPKHLITATGQRVTLRCSPRSGDLSVYWYQQSLDQGLQFLIQYYNGEERAKGNILERFSAQQFPDLHSELNLSSLELGDSALYFCASKTGTGANVLTFGAGSRLTVL.